The entry below describes one T cell receptor beta chain. The data stem from a study of blood T cell repertoires in COVID-19. Sequencing used immunoSEQ multiplex PCR; TCRdb keeps in-frame clones, though not all of them. Of about 45,000 clones listed, over 75% are singletons. V shed 3 bases and J shed 0 bases, with 12 bases lying between them. CDR3 length equals 17 residues. Per germline, CDR1 SEHNR and CDR2 FQNEAQ (reference sequence). The sample was peripheral blood. This receptor was obtained from a woman of 80 years or more with acute or convalescent COVID-19. V gene TRBV7-9 combines with J gene TRBJ2-6; weak D call: TRBD1 (5 bases). The CDR3 is CASSFQGSGSGANVLTF. CDR3 DNA sequence: TGTGCCAGCAGCTTCCAGGGTTCTGGCTCTGGGGCCAACGTCCTGACTTTC.